This paragraph covers one T cell receptor beta chain sequence. It has no known antigen specificity. Per-base quality was not reported, and no clone a single base away is much larger than it. This sample was taken from a study of blood T cells in healthy people across ages (dated by TCRdb to the mid-2010s). Concerning the study at large: In model experiments, template switching captured roughly one uniquely barcoded TCR beta cDNA molecule for every two T cells. Using deep sequencing normalized with unique cDNA molecular identifiers, the study measured how TCR beta repertoire diversity changes with age. Donors were grouped into four age groups: young (average about 15 years), middle-aged (roughly 40), aged (approximately 58) and long-lived (approximately 78). To avoid experimental bias, donors of different ages were distributed randomly across sequencing lanes. Using the same blood draw, the study looked at two additional independent replicas of 1 million unique cDNA reads for two donors, one aged 18 to 30 and the other aged 80 or older. Points the paper makes about the study in general: Conclusive comparison of naive and antigen-experienced compartments was prevented by the profiling of bulk unsorted PBMCs. The percentage of naive T cells measured by flow cytometry correlated strongly with observed TCR beta diversity. As age increased, observed TCR beta diversity per million T cells dropped in a roughly linear way, and a significant reduction was already evident by age roughly 36. Compared with the aged group, the long-lived group had more naive CD4+ T cells, fewer expanded clones and increased TCR diversity, a pattern suggesting age selection. Total diversity estimates from one million sequenced T cells were considered lower bounds and underestimates. The CMV infection status of donors was not known, potentially confounding age-related changes in expanded clonotypes.

Libraries were constructed by 5' RACE. The listed sequencing device is Illumina HiSeq 2500. A second 7 to 11 cycle PCR used a sample-barcoded 5' primer and a J-beta primer mix. A unique molecular identifier was introduced onto each TCR beta cDNA molecule by a template-switch 5' adaptor carrying 12 random nucleotides. Each sample yielded at least 2.5 million CDR3-containing paired-end reads. First-strand cDNA was synthesized from all RNA with the Mint cDNA synthesis kit, primed by a TRBC-specific oligonucleotide. Following uracil-DNA glycosylase treatment, all cDNA underwent a first 18-cycle PCR with the universal primers M1SS and BC2_uni_R. The study's own analysis went as follows. For normalization, 1 million high-quality reads, each with a distinct molecular identifier, were randomly selected from each sample. Reads sharing molecular identifiers were discarded rather than binned into consensus sequences. CDR3 identification, clonotype clustering and error correction used MiTCR with a Q25 quality threshold and the strictest error-elimination algorithm. A nonparametric unseen species model using Euler transformation provided a lower-bound estimate of total TCR beta diversity. TCRdb redid the processing of the public reads, applying fastp at Q25 and MiXCR, and retained in-frame beta chains. All rows with the same CDR3 protein become a single entry with the most common DNA and genes. Clone size and V and J calls follow TCRdb, not the original study. Recorded for this sample are about 770,000 distinct CDR3 sequences; around two fifths of them occurred a single time. The ten largest clonotypes hold about 19% of the sample.

The donors were roughly 40 Caucasian individuals from Russia, aged roughly 6 to 100 years, who were systemically healthy. Around 10 milliliters of peripheral blood were collected from each donor into EDTA-treated Vacutainer tubes. PBMCs were isolated by Ficoll-Paque density-gradient centrifugation, with at least 6 million obtained per sample. Total RNA was extracted from PBMCs with Trizol reagent, with at least 6 micrograms obtained per sample. For every donor, flow cytometry on a PBMC aliquot measured the percentage of naive CD45RAhigh/CD27high T cells. The germline V gene encodes CDR1 DFQATT and CDR2 SNEGSKA (reference sequence). V gives up 4 bases and J gives up 0 bases, and the segment between their germline ends measures 18 bases. The CDR3, from cysteine to phenylalanine, totals 16 residues. Left in the record is the CDR3 DNA by itself, 48 bases read in frame from the first base.

Recombination joined TRBV20-1 with TRBJ2-5; matching of 7 bases hints at TRBD2 as the D gene. Specimen: blood. The sequence derives from a man in his sixties in good health. At the DNA level, the sequence is TGCAGTGCTACCGATCTTAGGGGGGGGCACCAAGAGACCCAGTACTTC. Its protein product is CSATDLRGGHQETQYF.